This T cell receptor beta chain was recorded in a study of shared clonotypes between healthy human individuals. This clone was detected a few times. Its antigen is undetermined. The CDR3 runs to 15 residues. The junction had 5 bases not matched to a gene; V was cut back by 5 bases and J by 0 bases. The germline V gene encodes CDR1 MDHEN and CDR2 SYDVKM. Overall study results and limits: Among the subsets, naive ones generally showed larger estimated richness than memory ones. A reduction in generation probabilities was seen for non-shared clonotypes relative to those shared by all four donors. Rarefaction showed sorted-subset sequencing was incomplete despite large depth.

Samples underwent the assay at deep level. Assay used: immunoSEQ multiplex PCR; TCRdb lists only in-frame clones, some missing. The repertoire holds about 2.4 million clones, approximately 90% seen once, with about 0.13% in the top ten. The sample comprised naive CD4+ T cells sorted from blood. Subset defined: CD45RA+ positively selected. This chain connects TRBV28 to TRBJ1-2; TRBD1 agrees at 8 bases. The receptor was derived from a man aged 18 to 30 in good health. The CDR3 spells CASSASGGPNYGYTF. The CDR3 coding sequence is TGTGCCAGCAGTGCTTCAGGGGGCCCTAACTATGGCTACACCTTC.